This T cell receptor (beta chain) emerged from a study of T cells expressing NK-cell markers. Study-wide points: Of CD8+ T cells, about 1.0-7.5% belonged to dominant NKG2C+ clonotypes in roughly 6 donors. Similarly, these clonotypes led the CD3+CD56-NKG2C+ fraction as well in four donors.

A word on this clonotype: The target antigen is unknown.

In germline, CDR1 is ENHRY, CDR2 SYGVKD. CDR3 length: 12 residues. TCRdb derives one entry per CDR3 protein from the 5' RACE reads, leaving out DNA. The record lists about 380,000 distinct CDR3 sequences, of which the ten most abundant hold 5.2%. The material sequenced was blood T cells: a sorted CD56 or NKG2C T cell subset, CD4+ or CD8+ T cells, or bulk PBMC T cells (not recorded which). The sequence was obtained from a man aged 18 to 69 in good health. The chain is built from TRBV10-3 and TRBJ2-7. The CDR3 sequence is CAISNGAYEQYF.